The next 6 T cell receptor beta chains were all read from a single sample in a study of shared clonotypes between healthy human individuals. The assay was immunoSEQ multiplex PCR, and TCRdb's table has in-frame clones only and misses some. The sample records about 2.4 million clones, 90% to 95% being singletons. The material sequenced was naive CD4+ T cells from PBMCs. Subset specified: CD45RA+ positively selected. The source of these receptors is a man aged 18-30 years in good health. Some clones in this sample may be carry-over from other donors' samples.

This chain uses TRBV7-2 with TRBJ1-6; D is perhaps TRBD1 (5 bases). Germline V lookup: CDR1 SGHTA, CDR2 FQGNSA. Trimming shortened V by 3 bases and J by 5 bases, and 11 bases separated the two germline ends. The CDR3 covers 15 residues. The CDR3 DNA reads TGTGCCAGCAGCTTCGTAGGGACTAATAATTCACCCCTCCACTTT. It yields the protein CASSFVGTNNSPLHF.

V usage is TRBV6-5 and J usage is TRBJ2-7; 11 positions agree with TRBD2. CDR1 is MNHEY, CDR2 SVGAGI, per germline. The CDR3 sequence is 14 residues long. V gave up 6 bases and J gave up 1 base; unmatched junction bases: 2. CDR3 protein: CASRRTSGSYEQYF. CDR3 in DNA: TGTGCCAGCAGGCGGACTAGCGGGTCCTACGAGCAGTACTTC.

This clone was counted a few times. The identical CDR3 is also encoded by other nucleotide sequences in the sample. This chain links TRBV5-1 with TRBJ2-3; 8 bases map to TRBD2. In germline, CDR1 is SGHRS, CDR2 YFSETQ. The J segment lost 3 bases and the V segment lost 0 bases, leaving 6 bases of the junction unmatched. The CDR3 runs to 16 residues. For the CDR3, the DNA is TGCGCCAGCAGCTTGGGCAGCGGGAGAGGAACAGATACGCAGTATTTT. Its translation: CASSLGSGRGTDTQYF.

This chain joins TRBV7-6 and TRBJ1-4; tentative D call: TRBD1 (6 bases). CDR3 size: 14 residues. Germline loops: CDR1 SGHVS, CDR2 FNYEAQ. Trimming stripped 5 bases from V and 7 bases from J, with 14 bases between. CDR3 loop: CASSRQVAAEKLFF. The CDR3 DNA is TGTGCCAGCAGCCGACAGGTCGCCGCTGAAAAACTGTTTTTT.

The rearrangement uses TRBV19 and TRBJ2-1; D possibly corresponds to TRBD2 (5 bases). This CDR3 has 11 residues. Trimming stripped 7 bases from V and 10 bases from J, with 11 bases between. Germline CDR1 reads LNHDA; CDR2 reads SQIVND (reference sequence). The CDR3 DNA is TGTGCCAGTAATCGGGAAGAGGAGCAGTTCTTC. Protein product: CASNREEEQFF.

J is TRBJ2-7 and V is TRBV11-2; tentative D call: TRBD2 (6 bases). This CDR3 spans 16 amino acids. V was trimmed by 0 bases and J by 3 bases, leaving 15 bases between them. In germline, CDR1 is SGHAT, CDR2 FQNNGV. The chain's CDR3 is CASSLELDSGHYEQYF. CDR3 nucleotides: TGTGCCAGCAGCTTAGAATTAGATAGCGGCCACTACGAGCAGTACTTC.